A single sample gave rise to the 9 T cell receptor beta chains below, sequenced in a study of T cells after yellow fever vaccination. TCRdb recomputed calls from the 5' RACE reads with MiXCR, one row per CDR3 protein. The repertoire holds about 240,000 distinct CDR3 sequences, with more than 3.5% as singletons. The sample in question was PBMCs, obtained 15 days after the yellow fever booster vaccination. The origin of the receptors is a man aged 18-30 years who received the YFV17D yellow fever vaccine.

This clonotype was observed at least ten times. The V and J genes are TRBV7-2 and TRBJ1-2, with a possible D match to TRBD1 (5 bases). This CDR3 region has 15 residues. Per germline, CDR1 SGHTA and CDR2 FQGNSA. Trimming shortened V by 4 bases and J by 8 bases, and 20 bases separated the two germline ends. The CDR3 coding sequence is TGTGCCAGCAGCTCCCACGGCGAGGGGAGGCAAGGCTACACCTTC. Translating it yields CASSSHGEGRQGYTF.

This clonotype was detected ten times or more. The V and J genes are TRBV11-2 and TRBJ2-2; 9 nucleotides agree with TRBD2. Germline CDR1 SGHAT, CDR2 FQNNGV. This CDR3 region has 16 residues. V shed 1 base, J shed 7 bases, and the junction held 7 bases outside the gene matches. The DNA for the CDR3 is TGTGCCAGCAGCTTAGCGCCTAGCGGGACCCGCGGGGAGCTGTTTTTT. Protein: CASSLAPSGTRGELFF.

This clonotype was recorded many times. V and J are TRBV9 and TRBJ1-2; D unresolved. This CDR3 has 13 amino acids. Trimming shortened V by 2 bases and J by 0 bases, and 5 bases separated the two germline ends. Looked up from germline, CDR1 is SGDLS and CDR2 is YYNGEE. Here the CDR3 reads CASSVVANYGYTF. The CDR3 DNA is TGTGCCAGCAGCGTCGTAGCTAACTATGGCTACACCTTC.

This clonotype has at least ten counts. The chain employs TRBV6-5 and TRBJ2-3, with 9 bases lining up with TRBD2. Germline V gene lookup returns CDR1 MNHEY and CDR2 SVGAGI. J was trimmed by 8 bases and V by 4 bases; bases with no gene match: 13. This CDR3 has 16 residues. The CDR3 DNA is TGTGCCAGCAGTTTGTTAGCGGGGGCCGGGGTCGCTACGCAGTATTTT. It yields the protein CASSLLAGAGVATQYF.

This clonotype was counted many times. CDR3 nucleotide sequence: TGTGCCAGCAGTACAGGGGTTACCGGGGAGCTGTTTTTT. Translation: CASSTGVTGELFF. The V call is TRBV6-5, the J call TRBJ2-2, with TRBD1 matching over 7 bases. Germline V gene data show CDR1 as MNHEY and CDR2 as SVGAGI. The CDR3 totals 13 residues. Trimming took 5 bases from V and 5 from J; bases not matched to a gene: 2.

With regard to this clonotype: Since a much larger clone is just one base distant, this may be a read error. The chain joins TRBV5-1 to TRBJ1-4; D is uncertain. CDR1 SGHRS and CDR2 YFSETQ come from the germline V gene. The CDR3 length is 16 residues. CDR3 sequence (DNA): TGCGCCAGCAGCCCTTCGGGCGGAGCAACTAATGAAAATCTGTTTTTT. This sequence encodes CASSPSGGATNENLFF.

This clonotype was seen at least ten times. The chain recombines TRBV27 with TRBJ2-2; a weak D match, TRBD1 (5 bases). Germline CDR1 reads MNHEY; CDR2 reads SMNVEV (reference sequence). This CDR3 has 13 amino acids. The V and J ends lost 3 bases and 6 bases respectively, with 8 bases between them. The CDR3 region is CASSFLGAGELFF. Written as DNA, the CDR3 is TGTGCCAGCAGTTTCTTAGGGGCCGGGGAGCTGTTTTTT.

This clonotype has a count of ten or more. The DNA of the CDR3 is TGTGCCAGCAGTTACAGCGGGGGGGCGAGCACCGGGGAGCTGTTTTTT. This translates into CASSYSGGASTGELFF. This rearrangement joins TRBV28 to TRBJ2-2; 10 nucleotides match TRBD2. The CDR3 is 16 amino acids. Germline CDR1 MDHEN, CDR2 SYDVKM. Trimming took 4 bases from V and 4 from J; bases not matched to a gene: 6. Variable domain in full (rest from reference TRBV28 and TRBJ2-2): DVKVTQSSRYLVKRTGEKVFLECVQDMDHENMFWYRQDPGLGLRLIYFSYDVKMKEKGDIPEGYSVSREKKERFSLILESASTNQTSMYLCASSYSGGASTGELFFGEGSRLTVL.

This clonotype was counted ten times or more. The CDR3 protein is CASSLEGLDTQYF. CDR3 coding DNA: TGCGCCAGCAGCTTGGAAGGGTTGGATACGCAGTATTTT. The V gene is TRBV5-1, the J gene TRBJ2-3; unclear D gene. The germline V gene encodes CDR1 SGHRS and CDR2 YFSETQ. The germline V and J ends were trimmed by 0 bases and 6 bases, with 8 bases remaining between them. This CDR3 is 13 amino acids long.